There are a few counts of the clone carrying this TCR beta chain. Antigen: not known. The CDR3 consists of 15 residues. The germline V gene encodes CDR1 KGHSH and CDR2 LQKENI. V lost 3 bases to trimming and J lost 15 bases; unmatched junction nucleotides: 16. This sample is drawn from a study of beta chain features in type 1 diabetes. Study information: Patients shared similar age, gender and cell yields with healthy donors.

General study results and limits: All four CD4+ subsets of Type 1 diabetes patients contained TCRB CDR3s that were moderately but significantly shorter. Relative to healthy donors, patients appeared to have naive, central memory and Treg TCRB repertoires that were more similar.

Of the isolated RNA, all was reverse transcribed, and so the sequenced material was expressed TCRB transcripts. Sequenced by immunoSEQ multiplex PCR; TCRdb stores in-frame clones only, minus some. The sample has 120,000 to 150,000 clones; about 12% are singletons. Donors contributed one heparinised blood draw apiece, averaging around 100 mL. Sorting based on CD45RO/CCR7/CD25/CD127/CD95/CD27 separated CD4+ naive, central memory, regulatory and stem cell-like memory cells. The chain is built from TRBV18 and TRBJ1-4, with 7 bases lining up with TRBD1. Input material: central memory CD4+ T cells from blood. The TCR was taken from a man in his late teens or twenties with type 1 diabetes. The chain's CDR3 is CASSPRTGAVSTVFF. The CDR3 nucleotides are TGTGCCAGCTCACCCCGCACAGGGGCCGTGTCGACGGTGTTTTTT.